This T cell receptor (beta chain) is drawn from a study of T cells in Graves' hyperthyroidism and ophthalmopathy. This clonotype was detected many times. As yet, its antigen is unknown. TCR beta CDR3 region amplification was performed from RNA transcripts. A first-round RT-PCR of the TCR CDR3 used the HTBI primer set. MiXCR was run by TCRdb on the multiplex PCR reads, yielding one entry per CDR3 protein. The sample includes 250,000 or so distinct CDR3 sequences, over 12% of them seen just once. Hyperthyroidism was newly diagnosed in patients aged 18 to 65 (duration under 2 months). Predating any ophthalmopathy symptoms, the blood sample was taken at first hyperthyroidism diagnosis. A roughly 9.3 ml volume of fresh peripheral blood provided the PBMCs. Study-wide results and limits: Ophthalmopathy prediction by the model preceded onset by a median approximately 5.9 months.

Trimming left V 2 bases short and J 15 bases short, with 11 bases between. The CDR3 runs to 11 residues. Looked up from germline, CDR1 is MDHEN and CDR2 is SYDVKM. The sample consisted of blood. The chain links TRBV28 to TRBJ2-1; the D gene is possibly TRBD2 (6 bases). The source is a woman aged 45 to 65 with Graves' hyperthyroidism that later progressed to Graves' ophthalmopathy. The DNA of the CDR3 is TGTGCCAGCAGTTTAACGGGGGACCTGTTCTTC. Its translation: CASSLTGDLFF.